The entry that follows covers one T cell receptor beta chain sequence. This clone was counted between two and nine times. The target of this receptor is not known. One base away there is no much larger clone; base qualities are not given. The collaborating institutions used their own protocols to collect whole blood in K2EDTA tubes. For TCRbeta analysis, collaborators shipped samples as frozen whole blood, isolated PBMCs, or DNA extracted from either of those sample types. The sample is drawn from a study of blood T cell repertoires in COVID-19 (dated by TCRdb to about 2020). Turning to the overall study: Collaborator samples came from the United States, Italy and Spain and covered acute and convalescent phases of COVID-19. The repertoires were released in a freely available public database intended as a resource for research on the immune response to SARS-CoV-2. Subjects who had been exposed to COVID-19, were actively infected with it, or had recovered from it provided the deeply sampled blood TCRbeta repertoires that made up the dataset. Sample metadata almost always included a de-identified subject ID, COVID-19 status, age in years and sex. The samples were drawn from the first 160 participants of the ongoing ImmuneRACE study and from about 1,200 subjects provided by 6 global collaborators. HLA class I and class II types, where available, came from metadata supplied by the sample provider rather than from assay-based typing. The prospective study material was composed of cDNA or gDNA derived from T cells, B-cell-depleted T cells, or PBMCs. What the study reported, not specific to this receptor: The quantity of clinical and demographic metadata differed by source and by participant and was supplied without curation.

TCRbeta CDR3 regions were amplified from genomic DNA using the immunoSEQ Assay, a bias-controlled multiplex PCR. The study's processing was this. The number of nucleated cells in each sample was estimated by amplification of reference gene primers within the assay. To quantify the absolute abundance of each unique TCRbeta CDR3 rearrangement, sequence reads were collapsed and filtered. Productive Simpson clonality was computed per sample as the square root of Simpson's diversity index over productive rearrangements. TCRdb's version of the immuneACCESS table is confined to in-frame rearrangements and falls short of the full clone set. An unresolved V gene accounts for under half of the shortfall where checked; the remainder is of unknown origin. V, J and clone size were drawn from that table, and D and trimming were deduced from the DNA. Present in this sample are hundreds of thousands of clones, 85% of which were seen just once. The leading ten clones occupy around 4.2% of the sample.

At the junction V is shortened by 4 bases and J by 4 bases; bases outside the gene matches: 4. The CDR3 contains 14 residues, cysteine and phenylalanine counted. CDR3 DNA is the only sequence kept; it has 42 bases, read in frame from the first base. Sequenced input: peripheral blood. The clonotype originates from a woman aged 45-65 years with active or convalescent COVID-19. Recombination linked TRBV5-3 to TRBJ2-2; the central 7 bases match TRBD1. TRBV5-3 is given ORF status, its function remaining uncertain. The CDR3 corresponds to CARSARDSTGELFF. The sequenced DNA: TGTGCCAGAAGCGCTAGGGACAGCACCGGGGAGCTGTTTTTT.